These 10 T cell receptor beta chains were all obtained from the same sample, sequenced in a study of T cells after yellow fever vaccination. TCRdb re-derived calls from the 5' RACE reads in MiXCR, one entry per CDR3 protein. Altogether under 600,000 distinct CDR3 sequences are present, around an eighth being singletons, with the ten largest covering about 14%. This specimen consisted of PBMCs, obtained on the day of the yellow fever booster vaccination. Every receptor here comes from a man aged 25-45 years who received the YFV17D yellow fever vaccine.

In this sample, this clonotype turned up a few times. The gene calls are TRBV29-1 and TRBJ2-3, with 9 bases fitting TRBD2. J lost 4 bases, V lost 0 bases, and 5 bases had no gene match. Germline CDR1 and CDR2: SQVTM and ANQGSEA. There are 15 residues in the CDR3. CDR3 loop: CSVEDPSGMPDTQYF. CDR3 nucleotides: TGCAGCGTTGAAGATCCTAGCGGGATGCCAGATACGCAGTATTTT.

This clonotype has only a few counts. V usage is TRBV6-5 and J usage is TRBJ2-7; D is undetermined. The germline V gene encodes CDR1 MNHEY and CDR2 SVGAGI. The CDR3 spans 13 residues. V dropped 3 bases and J dropped 3 bases, with 9 bases sitting between them. In nucleotides, the CDR3 is TGTGCCAGCAGTTATAATGGCCGCTACGAGCAGTACTTC. Amino acid sequence: CASSYNGRYEQYF.

This clonotype was observed many times. The chain couples TRBV7-8 to TRBJ2-7; 8 nucleotides line up with TRBD1. Losses at the gene ends were 1 base for V and 2 bases for J; bases not matched to a gene: 4. Germline CDR1 and CDR2: SGHVS and FQNEAQ. The CDR3 spans 15 residues. The CDR3 DNA reads TGTGCCAGCAGCTTAGGTGGACAGGGACCCTACGAGCAGTACTTC. It yields the protein CASSLGGQGPYEQYF.

The chain links TRBV19 to TRBJ2-2; 7 nucleotides line up with TRBD1. V gave up 5 bases and J gave up 4 bases; unmatched junction bases: 7. The CDR3 contains 15 residues. The germline V gene has CDR1 LNHDA and CDR2 SQIVND (reference sequence). The CDR3 DNA reads TGTGCCAGTAGTTCCTGGACAGGTGGCACCGGGGAGCTGTTTTTT. It is translated as CASSSWTGGTGELFF.

V is TRBV15 and J is TRBJ2-2; D not certain. The germline CDR1 and CDR2 sequences are LNHNV and YYDKDF (reference sequence). The germline V and J ends were trimmed by 2 bases and 0 bases, with 7 bases remaining between them. CDR3 length: 15 residues. This CDR3 reads CATSRTTSNTGELFF. DNA of the CDR3: TGTGCCACCAGCAGAACGACTTCGAACACCGGGGAGCTGTTTTTT.

This clonotype was detected only a few times. The CDR3 DNA sequence: TGCAGTGCTACTGACAGTTATAGCAATCAGCCCCAGCATTTT. Translation gives CSATDSYSNQPQHF. The chain couples TRBV20-1 to TRBJ1-5, with D possibly TRBD1 on 5 matching bases. The CDR3 extends over 14 amino acids. The ends were cut back, 4 bases at V and 0 bases at J, with 10 bases in the middle. CDR1 and CDR2 (germline): DFQATT, SNEGSKA (reference sequence).

V gene TRBV11-3 combines with J gene TRBJ2-1, with D perhaps TRBD2 (6 bases). V lost 1 base to trimming and J lost 9 bases, with 10 bases between them. The CDR3 covers 13 residues. Germline V gene sequence: CDR1 SGHNT, CDR2 YENEEA. CDR3 sequence: CASSLVPGVEQFF. The DNA for the CDR3 is TGTGCCAGCAGCTTAGTGCCGGGAGTTGAGCAGTTCTTC.

This clonotype was found a few times. The V gene is TRBV13, the J gene TRBJ2-3; D gene ambiguous. With 5 bases removed from V and 2 bases from J, the gap between germline ends came to 11 bases. The CDR3 has 14 amino acids. Germline CDR1 is PRHDT and CDR2 is FYEKMQ (reference sequence). This CDR3 reads CASSLRTTTDTQYF. As DNA, the CDR3 is TGTGCCAGCAGCCTTCGGACCACCACAGATACGCAGTATTTT.

The chain carries TRBV5-1 and TRBJ2-5; D is perhaps TRBD2 (6 bases). Germline CDR1 SGHRS, CDR2 YFSETQ. Trimming left V 1 base short and J 4 bases short, with 14 bases between. This CDR3 contains 15 residues. The CDR3 bases are TGCGCCAGCAGCTTGTTCGGGAGAGAAGCAGAGACCCAGTACTTC. Its protein product is CASSLFGREAETQYF.

For this clonotype: At one end, the junction sequence differs from germline, possibly due to a read error. The CDR3 nucleotides are TGTGTCATCAGGGGACTAGCGGGACCGACCGGGGAGCTGTTTTTT. Its protein is CVIRGLAGPTGELFF. The rearrangement links TRBV10-3 to TRBJ2-2; 13 nucleotides align to TRBD2. The CDR3 covers 15 residues. Germline-derived CDR1 and CDR2 are ENHRY and SYGVKD.